The 19 T cell receptor beta chains listed next were all sequenced from one sample in a study of Ad26.COV2.S vaccination and SARS-CoV-2 variants. Only in-frame clones appear in the TCRdb table, and some are missing; sequencing was by immunoSEQ multiplex PCR. The sample holds 300,000 to 350,000 clones, approximately 86% seen once. Stated treatment: roughly 20 received Ad26.COV2.S at low or high dose, single or two shots; about 5 received placebo; per-sample allocation not given. The investigators took samples on day 63 after the first vaccine or placebo injection. The material sequenced was peripheral blood, taken in a trial of Ad26.COV2.S vaccine versus placebo. The source of these receptors is a person aged 18-65 years who received the Ad26.COV2.S COVID-19 vaccine or a placebo.

This clone was recorded many times. Other DNA sequences from this sample encode an identical CDR3 as well. In nucleotides, the CDR3 is TGTGCCAGCAGTTTAGGACAGAACTATGGCTACACCTTC. Translated, it gives CASSLGQNYGYTF. The rearrangement links TRBV28 to TRBJ1-2; D perhaps matches TRBD1 (6 bases). V gave up 2 bases and J gave up 2 bases, with 6 bases separating them. The CDR3 extends over 13 amino acids. Germline CDR1 and CDR2: MDHEN and SYDVKM.

The J gene is TRBJ2-7, the V gene TRBV7-3; no definite D call. The CDR3 consists of 14 residues. V shed 5 bases and J shed 2 bases, with 13 bases lying between them. Germline lookup yields CDR1 SGHTA and CDR2 FQGTGA. CDR3 in amino acids: CASSPAGVAYEQYF. CDR3 DNA sequence: TGTGCCAGCAGCCCGGCAGGCGTAGCCTACGAGCAGTACTTC.

The chain carries TRBV3-1 (or the pseudogene TRBV3-2) and TRBJ2-6; D is perhaps TRBD1 (5 bases). Germline lookup yields CDR1 LGHDT and CDR2 YNNKEL (reference sequence). The CDR3 is 16 amino acids. The germline V and J ends were trimmed by 1 base and 2 bases, with 9 bases remaining between them. The chain's CDR3 is CASSQAGNPGANVLTF. CDR3 coding DNA: TGTGCCAGCAGCCAAGCAGGGAACCCTGGGGCCAACGTCCTGACTTTC.

The rearrangement links TRBV7-2 to TRBJ2-7; D unresolved. V gave up 6 bases and J gave up 0 bases, with 9 bases separating them. The germline V gene encodes CDR1 SGHTA and CDR2 FQGNSA. The CDR3 has 13 amino acids. The CDR3: CASRLASSYEQYF. CDR3 DNA sequence: TGTGCCAGCAGACTCGCTAGCTCCTACGAGCAGTACTTC.

The rearrangement joins TRBV28 to TRBJ2-7; D remains ambiguous. Germline CDR1 is MDHEN and CDR2 is SYDVKM. The CDR3 consists of 12 residues. V lost 5 bases to trimming and J lost 3 bases, with 8 bases between them. The CDR3 DNA follows: TGTGCCAGCAGTATCGGTAGCTACGAGCAGTACTTC. Translated, it gives CASSIGSYEQYF.

The rearrangement joins TRBV4-1 to TRBJ1-4; unclear D gene. Germline V gene data show CDR1 as MGHRA and CDR2 as YSYEKL. This CDR3 contains 17 residues. V lost 2 bases and J 11 bases, leaving 24 bases between the germline ends. CDR3 bases: TGCGCCAGCAGCCAATCCACCACCAGAAGATCCAGGTGGAAACTGTTTTTT. It is translated as CASSQSTTRRSRWKLFF.

V is TRBV5-1 and J is TRBJ2-1; 10 nucleotides match TRBD2. Per the germline V gene, CDR1 is SGHRS and CDR2 is YFSETQ. With 0 bases clipped from V and 8 bases from J, the junction kept 5 bases outside the gene matches. The length of the CDR3 is 15 residues. The CDR3 reads CASSLASSGSYEQFF. CDR3 coding DNA: TGCGCCAGCAGCTTGGCTTCTAGCGGGAGCTATGAGCAGTTCTTC. Full variable domain (outside the CDR3, taken from reference TRBV5-1 and TRBJ2-1): KAGVTQTPRYLIKTRGQQVTLSCSPISGHRSVSWYQQTPGQGLQFLFEYFSETQRNKGNFPGRFSGRQFSNSRSEMNVSTLELGDSALYLCASSLASSGSYEQFFGPGTRLTVL.

The rearrangement uses TRBV6-2 or TRBV6-3 and TRBJ2-1; 10 bases agree with TRBD2. The CDR3 has 19 amino acids. V trimming: 2 bases; J trimming: 2 bases; junction bases outside the gene matches: 12. CDR1 is MNHEY, CDR2 SVGEGT, per germline. The CDR3 loop is CASSYLAGVSAPAYNEQFF. In DNA, the CDR3 is TGTGCCAGCAGTTACCTAGCGGGAGTATCGGCCCCGGCCTACAATGAGCAGTTCTTC.

V gene TRBV19 combines with J gene TRBJ1-5; possibly TRBD1 for D (5 bases). V lost 6 bases and J 1 base, leaving 16 bases between the germline ends. Germline V gene data show CDR1 as LNHDA and CDR2 as SQIVND (reference sequence). This CDR3 has 16 residues. The CDR3 DNA follows: TGTGCCAGTAGCCTAGGTTGGGGCGGGAGCAATCAGCCCCAGCATTTT. Translating gives CASSLGWGGSNQPQHF.

The V gene is TRBV5-1, the J gene TRBJ2-7; D possibly matches TRBD1 or TRBD2 (5 bases each). CDR1 and CDR2 from the germline V gene are SGHRS and YFSETQ. V was clipped by 1 base and J by 2 bases, with 13 bases between them. This CDR3 is 15 amino acids long. CDR3 sequence (DNA): TGCGCCAGCAGCTTGCGGGGCGAGGTTACCTACGAGCAGTACTTC. Translated: CASSLRGEVTYEQYF. The full variable domain, its missing parts supplied by reference TRBV5-1 and TRBJ2-7, is KAGVTQTPRYLIKTRGQQVTLSCSPISGHRSVSWYQQTPGQGLQFLFEYFSETQRNKGNFPGRFSGRQFSNSRSEMNVSTLELGDSALYLCASSLRGEVTYEQYFGPGTRLTVT.

The rearrangement links TRBV11-2 to TRBJ1-1, with 7 nucleotides matching TRBD1. Germline-derived CDR1 and CDR2 are SGHAT and FQNNGV. The CDR3 is 17 amino acids. V was pared by 5 bases and J by 10 bases, with 22 bases of the junction left unmatched. CDR3 sequence reads: CASSRRGTAEGSRRAFF. CDR3 sequence (DNA): TGTGCCAGCAGCCGAAGGGGGACAGCCGAGGGAAGTCGAAGAGCTTTCTTT.

The V call is TRBV7-2, the J call TRBJ2-7; D uncertain. The CDR3 sequence is 12 residues long. CDR1 SGHTA and CDR2 FQGNSA come from the germline V gene. The V end lost 1 base, the J end lost 6 bases, and 7 bases lay between the germline ends. In DNA form, the CDR3 reads TGTGCCAGCAGCTTAGTACGAAGCGAGCAGTACTTC. It codes for CASSLVRSEQYF. Full variable domain (rest looked up from reference TRBV7-2 and TRBJ2-7): GAGVSQSPSNKVTEKGKDVELRCDPISGHTALYWYRQSLGQGLEFLIYFQGNSAPDKSGLPSDRFSAERTGGSVSTLTIQRTQQEDSAVYLCASSLVRSEQYFGPGTRLTVT.

The chain carries TRBV19 and TRBJ1-5, with a tentative D call TRBD1 (6 bases). The CDR3 is 16 residues long. V dropped 0 bases and J dropped 3 bases, with 12 bases sitting between them. Germline CDR1 LNHDA, CDR2 SQIVND (reference sequence). CDR3 sequence reads: CASSIEGGRANQPQHF. CDR3 nucleotide sequence: TGTGCCAGTAGTATAGAGGGGGGGCGCGCCAATCAGCCCCAGCATTTT.

The chain uses TRBV30 and TRBJ1-4; unclear D gene. Germline V gene sequence: CDR1 GTSNPN, CDR2 SVGIG (reference sequence). Deletions cut 7 bases from V and 4 bases from J, with 10 bases between. This CDR3 has 12 residues. The CDR3 nucleotides are TGTGCCTTACCGGGCTTTAATGAAAAACTGTTTTTT. This encodes CALPGFNEKLFF.

The chain has TRBV9 and TRBJ2-1; 10 positions match TRBD2. The V gene's germline CDR1 is SGDLS and CDR2 YYNGEE. The CDR3 runs 16 residues. V trimming: 0 bases; J trimming: 3 bases; junction bases outside the gene matches: 3. The CDR3 spells CASSVDSGRSYNEQFF. In nucleotides, the CDR3 is TGTGCCAGCAGCGTAGATAGCGGGAGGAGCTACAATGAGCAGTTCTTC.

This sequence joins TRBV30 and TRBJ2-7; TRBD1 aligns across 11 bases. CDR3 length equals 15 residues. In germline, CDR1 is GTSNPN, CDR2 SVGIG (reference sequence). V lost 2 bases and J lost 2; bases outside the gene matches: 5. The CDR3 DNA follows: TGTGCCTGGAGTAGGGGACAGGGGGGCCCCTACGAGCAGTACTTC. Translation gives CAWSRGQGGPYEQYF.

This chain joins TRBV10-3 and TRBJ2-1, with TRBD2 matching 7 bases. V was clipped by 6 bases and J by 9 bases; unmatched bases: 5. The CDR3 is 12 amino acids. CDR1 is ENHRY and CDR2 is SYGVKD in the germline V gene. The CDR3 DNA follows: TGTGCCATCAGGGGGACGGGAGGTGAGCAGTTCTTC. Its translation is CAIRGTGGEQFF.

This clone has only one observation. V usage is TRBV10-3 and J usage is TRBJ1-1; D perhaps matches TRBD1 (5 bases). The CDR3 loop spans 13 amino acids. The V end was cut by 0 bases, the J end by 6 bases, with 8 bases between. The germline CDR1 and CDR2 sequences are ENHRY and SYGVKD. CDR3 sequence (DNA): TGTGCCATCAGTGAGTCTCGACAGCCTGAAGCTTTCTTT. Amino acids: CAISESRQPEAFF.

This clone came up once. The chain is built from TRBV19 and TRBJ2-7, with D perhaps TRBD1 (6 bases). Trimming removed 5 bases at V and 7 bases at J, with 21 bases between. Germline CDR1 reads LNHDA; CDR2 reads SQIVND (reference sequence). The CDR3 sequence is 15 residues long. The CDR3 loop reads CASSFSSGQFGEQYF. The CDR3 nucleotides are TGTGCCAGTAGTTTTTCATCCGGACAGTTCGGAGAGCAGTACTTC.